This T cell receptor beta chain was recorded in a study of blood T cells in healthy people across ages. With a J-beta primer mix and a sample-barcoded 5' primer, a second PCR ran about 7 to 12 cycles. TCRdb re-analysed the 5' RACE reads in MiXCR, keeping a single row per CDR3 protein. The sample has approximately 1.5 million distinct CDR3 sequences, around 36% seen once; the top ten hold around 10%. Germline CDR1 is MNHNS and CDR2 is SASEGT. The length of the CDR3 is 14 residues. The V and J ends lost 2 bases and 0 bases respectively, with 7 bases between them. The chain recombines TRBV6-1 with TRBJ2-5; D gene uncertain. This receptor was identified in a woman in her thirties in good health. Sequencing was done on a sample of blood. The CDR3 sequence is CASSELNYQETQYF. The CDR3 coding sequence is TGTGCCAGCAGTGAATTGAACTACCAAGAGACCCAGTACTTC.